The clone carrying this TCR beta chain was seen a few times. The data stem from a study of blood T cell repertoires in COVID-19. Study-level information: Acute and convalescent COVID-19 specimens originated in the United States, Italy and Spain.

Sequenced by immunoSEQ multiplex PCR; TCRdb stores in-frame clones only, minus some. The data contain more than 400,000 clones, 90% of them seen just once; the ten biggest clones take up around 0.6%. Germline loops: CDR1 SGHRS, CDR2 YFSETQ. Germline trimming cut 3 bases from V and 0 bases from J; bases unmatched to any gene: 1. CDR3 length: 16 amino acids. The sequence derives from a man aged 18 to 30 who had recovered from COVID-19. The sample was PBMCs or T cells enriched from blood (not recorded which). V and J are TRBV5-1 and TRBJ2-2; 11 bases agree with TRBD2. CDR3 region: CASSSGLAANTGELFF. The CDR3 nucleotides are TGCGCCAGCAGCTCGGGACTAGCGGCGAACACCGGGGAGCTGTTTTTT.